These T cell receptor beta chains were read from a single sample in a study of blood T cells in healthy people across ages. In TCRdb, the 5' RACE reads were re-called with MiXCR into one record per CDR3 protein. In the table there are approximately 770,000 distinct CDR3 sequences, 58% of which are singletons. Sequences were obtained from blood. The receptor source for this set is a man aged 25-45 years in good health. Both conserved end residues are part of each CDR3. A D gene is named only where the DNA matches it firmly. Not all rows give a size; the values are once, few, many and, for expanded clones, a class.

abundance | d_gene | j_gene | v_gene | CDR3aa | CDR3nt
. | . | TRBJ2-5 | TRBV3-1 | CASSQKRAQYF | TGTGCCAGCAGCCAGAAGAGGGCCCAGTACTTC
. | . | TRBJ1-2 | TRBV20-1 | CSARVIAEYGYTF | TGCAGTGCTAGAGTAATTGCGGAGTATGGCTACACCTTC
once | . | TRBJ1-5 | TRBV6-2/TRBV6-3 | CASRTDSFQPQHF | TGTGCCAGCCGGACTGACAGCTTCCAGCCCCAGCATTTT
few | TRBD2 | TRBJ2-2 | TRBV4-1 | CASSFRLAGGPWGGELFF | TGCGCCAGCAGCTTCCGACTAGCGGGAGGGCCTTGGGGCGGGGAGCTGTTTTTT
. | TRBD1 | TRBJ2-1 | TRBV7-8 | CASSPVWRQGAHEQFF | TGTGCCAGCAGCCCGGTTTGGCGGCAGGGGGCGCATGAGCAGTTCTTC
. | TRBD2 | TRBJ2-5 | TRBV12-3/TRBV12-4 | CASSLQVLAGKETQYF | TGTGCCAGCAGTTTACAAGTTCTAGCGGGGAAAGAGACCCAGTACTTC
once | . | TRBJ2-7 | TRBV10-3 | CAIGANVEGYEQYF | TGTGCCATCGGCGCGAATGTAGAGGGGTACGAGCAGTACTTC
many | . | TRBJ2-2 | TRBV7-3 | CASSLGGGANTGELFF | TGTGCCAGCAGCTTAGGGGGTGGCGCGAACACCGGGGAGCTGTTTTTT
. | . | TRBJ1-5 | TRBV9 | CASSQREGRNQPQHF | TGTGCCAGCAGCCAGCGTGAGGGGCGGAATCAGCCCCAGCATTTT
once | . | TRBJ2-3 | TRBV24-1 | CATSEPTTDTQYF | TGTGCCACCAGTGAACCGACCACAGATACGCAGTATTTT
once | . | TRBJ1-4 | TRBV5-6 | CASSFGRSNEKLFF | TGTGCCAGCAGCTTCGGCAGGTCTAATGAAAAACTGTTTTTT
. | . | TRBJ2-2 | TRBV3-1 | CASSPGSVTGELFF | TGTGCCAGCAGCCCCGGGTCAGTCACCGGGGAGCTGTTTTTT
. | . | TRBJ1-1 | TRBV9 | CASSVAQQNTEAFF | TGTGCCAGCAGCGTAGCCCAGCAGAACACTGAAGCTTTCTTT
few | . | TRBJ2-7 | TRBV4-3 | CASSQRSSGNYEQYF | TGCGCCAGCAGCCAAAGATCGAGCGGCAACTACGAGCAGTACTTC
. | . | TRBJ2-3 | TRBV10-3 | CAIRDGDTQYF | TGTGCCATCAGGGACGGAGATACGCAGTATTTT
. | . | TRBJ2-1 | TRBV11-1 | CASSFVPGYEQFF | TGTGCCAGCAGCTTTGTACCCGGGTATGAGCAGTTCTTC
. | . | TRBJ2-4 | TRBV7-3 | CASSLSPGDIQYF | TGTGCCAGCAGCCTAAGCCCCGGTGACATTCAGTACTTC
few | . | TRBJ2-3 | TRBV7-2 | CASSLVEDTDTQYF | TGTGCCAGCAGCTTAGTAGAGGACACAGATACGCAGTATTTT
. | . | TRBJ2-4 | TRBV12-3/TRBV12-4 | CASSSWGGEEGGGIQYF | TGTGCCAGCAGTTCTTGGGGCGGGGAGGAAGGAGGAGGCATTCAGTACTTC
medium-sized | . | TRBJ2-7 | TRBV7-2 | CASSLDPGASRFEQYF | TGTGCCAGCAGCTTAGACCCCGGGGCTAGCAGGTTCGAGCAGTACTTC
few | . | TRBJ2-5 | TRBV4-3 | CASSQDNQRETQYF | TGCGCCAGCAGCCAAGACAACCAACGAGAGACCCAGTACTTC
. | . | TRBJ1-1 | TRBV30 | CAWSPRNTEAFF | TGTGCCTGGAGCCCCAGGAACACTGAGGCTTTCTTT
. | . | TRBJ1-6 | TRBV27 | CASSYMVDVYNSPLHF | TGTGCCAGCAGTTATATGGTGGACGTGTATAATTCACCCCTCCACTTT
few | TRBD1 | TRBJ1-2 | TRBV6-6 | CASRLGQEGGYTF | TGTGCCAGCAGACTAGGACAGGAGGGTGGCTACACCTTC
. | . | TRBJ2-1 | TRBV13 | CASSSTRQAIYNEQFF | TGTGCCAGCAGCTCCACCAGACAGGCGATATACAATGAGCAGTTCTTC
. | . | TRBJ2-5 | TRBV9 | CASTPGGKETQYF | TGTGCCAGCACCCCCGGCGGGAAAGAGACCCAGTACTTC
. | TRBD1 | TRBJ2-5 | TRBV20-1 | CSAPRTGEETQYF | TGCAGTGCTCCGAGGACAGGGGAAGAGACCCAGTACTTC
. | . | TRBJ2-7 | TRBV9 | CASSVDGRLPLGSQYF | TGTGCCAGCAGCGTAGATGGCAGGCTCCCCCTGGGGTCCCAGTACTTC
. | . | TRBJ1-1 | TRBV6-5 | CASSIDSNTEAFF | TGTGCCAGCAGCATAGACAGTAACACTGAAGCTTTCTTT
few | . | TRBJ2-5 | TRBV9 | CASSASGVGETQYF | TGTGCCAGCAGCGCTTCCGGGGTCGGAGAGACCCAGTACTTC
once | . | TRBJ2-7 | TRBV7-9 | CASSKLTVLDEQYF | TGTGCCAGCAGCAAACTGACAGTACTCGACGAGCAGTACTTC
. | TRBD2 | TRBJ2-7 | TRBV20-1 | CSARPSGRVIEQYF | TGCAGTGCTAGGCCAAGCGGGAGGGTAATCGAGCAGTACTTC
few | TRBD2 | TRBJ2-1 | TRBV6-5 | CASRTSGNEQFF | TGTGCCAGCAGGACTAGCGGGAATGAGCAGTTCTTC
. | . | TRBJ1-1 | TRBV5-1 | CASSSALQVTEAFF | TGCGCCAGCAGCAGCGCGCTACAGGTAACTGAAGCTTTCTTT
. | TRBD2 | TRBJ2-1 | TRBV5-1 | CASSLTSGGYSEQFF | TGCGCCAGCAGCTTGACTAGCGGGGGATATAGTGAGCAGTTCTTC
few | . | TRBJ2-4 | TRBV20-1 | CSADEWAKNIQYF | TGCAGTGCTGATGAGTGGGCCAAAAACATTCAGTACTTC
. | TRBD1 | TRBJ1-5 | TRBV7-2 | CASSQQGLGGNQPQHF | TGTGCCAGCAGCCAACAGGGGTTAGGGGGCAATCAGCCCCAGCATTTT
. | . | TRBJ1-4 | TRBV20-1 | CSATEPLGDEKLFF | TGCAGTGCTACCGAGCCCCTAGGGGATGAAAAACTGTTTTTT
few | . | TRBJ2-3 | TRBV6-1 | CASAGTIRGTDTQYF | TGTGCCAGCGCGGGAACAATAAGAGGCACAGATACGCAGTATTTT
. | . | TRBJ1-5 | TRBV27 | CASGQAQPQHF | TGTGCCAGCGGGCAGGCGCAGCCCCAGCATTTT
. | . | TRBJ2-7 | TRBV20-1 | CSAATSGARTYEQYF | TGCAGTGCCGCTACCTCAGGGGCCCGTACCTACGAGCAGTACTTC
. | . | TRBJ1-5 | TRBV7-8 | CASFGGGTSNQPQHF | TGTGCCAGCTTCGGGGGCGGGACTAGCAATCAGCCCCAGCATTTT
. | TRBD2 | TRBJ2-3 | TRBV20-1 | CSLRGGGTDTQYF | TGCAGTCTCCGGGGGGGCGGCACAGATACGCAGTATTTT
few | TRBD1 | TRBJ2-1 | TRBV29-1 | CSVVDRPGQLTNEQFF | TGCAGCGTCGTGGATCGCCCGGGACAGTTAACCAATGAGCAGTTCTTC
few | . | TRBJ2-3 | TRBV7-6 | CASSLMVARDTQYF | TGTGCCAGCAGCTTAATGGTAGCAAGGGATACGCAGTATTTT
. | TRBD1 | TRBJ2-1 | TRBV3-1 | CASSSAPGQGSNEQFF | TGTGCCAGCAGCTCAGCTCCGGGACAGGGAAGCAATGAGCAGTTCTTC
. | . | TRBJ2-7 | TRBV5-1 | CASSGVQAYEQYF | TGCGCCAGCTCGGGGGTGCAGGCCTACGAGCAGTACTTC
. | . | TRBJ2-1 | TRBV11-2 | CASSAPGSRRDNEQFF | TGTGCCAGCAGCGCCCCGGGCAGTCGGCGGGACAATGAGCAGTTCTTC
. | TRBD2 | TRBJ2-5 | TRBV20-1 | CSASFSGGAAETQYF | TGCAGTGCTAGCTTCAGCGGGGGGGCCGCGGAGACCCAGTACTTC
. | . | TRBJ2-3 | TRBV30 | CAWSLGTLDTQYF | TGTGCCTGGAGTCTCGGGACACTGGATACGCAGTATTTT
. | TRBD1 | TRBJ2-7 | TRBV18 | CASSPSHRGGSYEQYF | TGTGCCAGCTCACCATCTCACAGGGGTGGAAGCTACGAGCAGTACTTC
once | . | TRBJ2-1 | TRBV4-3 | CASSQDHFTVNNEQFF | TGCGCCAGCAGCCAAGACCACTTTACGGTAAACAATGAGCAGTTCTTC
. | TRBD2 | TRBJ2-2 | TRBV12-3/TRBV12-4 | CASSFSSGSGELFF | TGTGCCAGCAGTTTCTCTAGCGGGTCCGGGGAGCTGTTTTTT